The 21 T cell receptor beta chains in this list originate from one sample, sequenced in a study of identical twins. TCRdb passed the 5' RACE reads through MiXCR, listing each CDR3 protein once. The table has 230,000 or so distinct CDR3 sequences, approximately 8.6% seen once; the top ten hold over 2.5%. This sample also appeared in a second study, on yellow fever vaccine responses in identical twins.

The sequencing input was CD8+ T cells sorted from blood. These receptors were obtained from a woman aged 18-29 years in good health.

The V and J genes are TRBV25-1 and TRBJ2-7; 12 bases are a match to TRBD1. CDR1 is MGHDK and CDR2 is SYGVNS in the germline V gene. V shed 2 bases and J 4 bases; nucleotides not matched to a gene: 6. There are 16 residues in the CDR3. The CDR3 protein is CASSERGTGGWYEQYF. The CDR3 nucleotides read TGTGCCAGCAGTGAACGCGGGACAGGGGGCTGGTACGAGCAGTACTTC.

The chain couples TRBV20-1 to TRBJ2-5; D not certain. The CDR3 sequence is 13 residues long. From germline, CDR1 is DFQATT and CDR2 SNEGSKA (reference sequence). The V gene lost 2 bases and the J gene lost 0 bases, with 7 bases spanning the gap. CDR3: CSARPPNQETQYF. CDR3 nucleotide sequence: TGCAGTGCTAGACCTCCCAACCAAGAGACCCAGTACTTC.

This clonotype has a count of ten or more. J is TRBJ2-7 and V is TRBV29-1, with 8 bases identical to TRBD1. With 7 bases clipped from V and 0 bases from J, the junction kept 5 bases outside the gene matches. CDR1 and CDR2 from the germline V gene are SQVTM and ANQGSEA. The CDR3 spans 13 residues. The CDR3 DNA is TGCAGCGGACGGACAGGGAGCTCCTACGAGCAGTACTTC. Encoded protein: CSGRTGSSYEQYF.

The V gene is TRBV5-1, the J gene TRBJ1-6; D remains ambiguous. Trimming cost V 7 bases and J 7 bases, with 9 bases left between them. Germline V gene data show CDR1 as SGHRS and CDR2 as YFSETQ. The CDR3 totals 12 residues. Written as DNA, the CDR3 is TGCGCCAGCGGAGAGGGAAATTCACCCCTCCACTTT. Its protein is CASGEGNSPLHF.

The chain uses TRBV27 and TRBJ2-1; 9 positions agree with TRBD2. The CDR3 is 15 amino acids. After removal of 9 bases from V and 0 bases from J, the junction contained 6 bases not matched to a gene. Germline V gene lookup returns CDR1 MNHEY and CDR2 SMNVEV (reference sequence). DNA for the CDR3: TGTGCCAGTTTGGCTAGCGGGAACTCCTACAATGAGCAGTTCTTC. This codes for CASLASGNSYNEQFF.

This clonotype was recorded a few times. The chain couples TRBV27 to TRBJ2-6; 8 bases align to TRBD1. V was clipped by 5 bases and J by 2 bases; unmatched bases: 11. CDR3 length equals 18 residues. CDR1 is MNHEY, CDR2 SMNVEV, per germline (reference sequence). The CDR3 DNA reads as TGTGCCAGCAGTACAGGACAGGGTGCGTTCCCTGGGGCCAACGTCCTGACTTTC. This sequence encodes CASSTGQGAFPGANVLTF.

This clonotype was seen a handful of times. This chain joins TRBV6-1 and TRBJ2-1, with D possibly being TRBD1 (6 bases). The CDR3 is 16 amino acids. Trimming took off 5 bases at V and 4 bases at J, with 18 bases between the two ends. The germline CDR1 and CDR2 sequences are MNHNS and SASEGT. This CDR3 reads CASSKLRQVLYNEQFF. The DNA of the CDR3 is TGTGCCAGCAGTAAGCTTAGACAGGTACTTTACAATGAGCAGTTCTTC.

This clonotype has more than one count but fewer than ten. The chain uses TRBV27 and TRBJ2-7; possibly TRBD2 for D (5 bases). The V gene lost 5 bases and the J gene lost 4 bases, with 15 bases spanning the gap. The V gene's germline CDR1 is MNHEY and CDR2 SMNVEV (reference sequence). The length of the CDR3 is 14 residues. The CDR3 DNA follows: TGTGCCAGCAGTACCGGACTGATAGCGTACGAGCAGTACTTC. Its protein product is CASSTGLIAYEQYF.

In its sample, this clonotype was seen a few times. The CDR3 reads CASRVNDRGLWETQYF. The DNA of the CDR3 is TGTGCCAGCAGAGTTAACGACAGGGGCCTTTGGGAGACCCAGTACTTC. The V and J genes are TRBV7-9 and TRBJ2-5; 8 positions agree with TRBD1. CDR3 length: 16 amino acids. Germline assignment: CDR1 SEHNR and CDR2 FQNEAQ (reference sequence). J was trimmed by 5 bases and V by 6 bases; bases with no gene match: 14.

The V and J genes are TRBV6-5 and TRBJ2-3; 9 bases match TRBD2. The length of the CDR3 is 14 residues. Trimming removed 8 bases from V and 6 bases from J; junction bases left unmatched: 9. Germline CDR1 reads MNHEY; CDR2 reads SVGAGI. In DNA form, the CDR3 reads TGTGCCAGCGGTAACGGCGGGGGGGCCGATACGCAGTATTTT. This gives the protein CASGNGGGADTQYF.

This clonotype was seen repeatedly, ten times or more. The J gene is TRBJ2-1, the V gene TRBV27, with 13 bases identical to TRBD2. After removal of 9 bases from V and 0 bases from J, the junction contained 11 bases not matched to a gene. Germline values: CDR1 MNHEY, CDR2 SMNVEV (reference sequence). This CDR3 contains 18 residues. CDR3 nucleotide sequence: TGTGCCAGTTCAACTAGCGGGGGGGAGGGGATCTCCTACAATGAGCAGTTCTTC. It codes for CASSTSGGEGISYNEQFF.

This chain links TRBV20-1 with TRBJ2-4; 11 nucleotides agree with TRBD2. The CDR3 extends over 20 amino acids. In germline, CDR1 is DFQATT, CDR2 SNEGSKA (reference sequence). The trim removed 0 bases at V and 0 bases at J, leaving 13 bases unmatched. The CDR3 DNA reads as TGCAGTGCTAGAGATTGGAATAGCGGGAGGGAGTTGGTAGCCAAAAACATTCAGTACTTC. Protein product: CSARDWNSGRELVAKNIQYF.

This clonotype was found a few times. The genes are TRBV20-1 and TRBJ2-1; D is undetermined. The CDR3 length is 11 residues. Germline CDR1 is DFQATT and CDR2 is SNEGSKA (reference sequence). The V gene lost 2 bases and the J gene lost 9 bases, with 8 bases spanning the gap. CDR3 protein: CSARSVSEQFF. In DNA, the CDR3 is TGCAGTGCTAGATCCGTCAGTGAGCAGTTCTTC.

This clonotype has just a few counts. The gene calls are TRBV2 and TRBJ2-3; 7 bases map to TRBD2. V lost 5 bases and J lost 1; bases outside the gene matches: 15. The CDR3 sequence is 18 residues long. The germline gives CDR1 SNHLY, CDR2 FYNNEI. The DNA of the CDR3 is TGTGCCAGCAGTTTTACGGCGGGAGACCAGCGGGGCACAGATACGCAGTATTTT. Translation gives CASSFTAGDQRGTDTQYF.

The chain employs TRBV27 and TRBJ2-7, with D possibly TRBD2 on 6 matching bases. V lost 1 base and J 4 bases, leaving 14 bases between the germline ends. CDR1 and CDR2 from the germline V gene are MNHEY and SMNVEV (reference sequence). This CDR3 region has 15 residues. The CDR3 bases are TGTGCCAGCAGTTTATTCTCCGGGGGACGTTACGAGCAGTACTTC. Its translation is CASSLFSGGRYEQYF.

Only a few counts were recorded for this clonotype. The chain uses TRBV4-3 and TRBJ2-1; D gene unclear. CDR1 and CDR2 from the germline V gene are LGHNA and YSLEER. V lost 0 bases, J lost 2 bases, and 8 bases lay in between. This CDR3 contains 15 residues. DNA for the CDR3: TGCGCCAGCAGCCAAGATAGGGCAACCTACAATGAGCAGTTCTTC. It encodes CASSQDRATYNEQFF.

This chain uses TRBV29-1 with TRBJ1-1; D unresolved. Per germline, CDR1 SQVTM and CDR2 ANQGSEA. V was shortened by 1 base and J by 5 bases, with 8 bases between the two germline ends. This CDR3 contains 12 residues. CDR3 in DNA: TGCAGCGTTGAAGCGTTGCAGACTGAAGCTTTCTTT. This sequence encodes CSVEALQTEAFF. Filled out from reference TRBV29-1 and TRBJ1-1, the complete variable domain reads SAVISQKPSRDICQRGTSLTIQCQVDSQVTMMFWYRQQPGQSLTLIATANQGSEATYESGFVIDKFPISRPNLTFSTLTVSNMSPEDSSIYLCSVEALQTEAFFGQGTRLTVV.

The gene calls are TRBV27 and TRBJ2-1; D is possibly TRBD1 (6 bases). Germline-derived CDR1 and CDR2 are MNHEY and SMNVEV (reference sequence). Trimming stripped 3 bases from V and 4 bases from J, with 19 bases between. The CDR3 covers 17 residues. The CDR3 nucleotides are TGTGCCAGCAGTTTTTGGGGGCAGCCTCCCCTGTACAATGAGCAGTTCTTC. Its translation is CASSFWGQPPLYNEQFF.

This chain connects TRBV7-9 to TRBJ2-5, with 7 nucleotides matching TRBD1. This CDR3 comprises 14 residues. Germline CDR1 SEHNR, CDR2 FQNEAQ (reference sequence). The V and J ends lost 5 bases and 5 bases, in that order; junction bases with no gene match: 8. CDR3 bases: TGTGCCAGCAGCACTGGACAGGTCCGGGAGACCCAGTACTTC. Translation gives CASSTGQVRETQYF.

CDR3 nucleotide sequence: TGTGCCAGCTTGGCCGGGACACTGTCACAGACCGGGGAGCTGTTTTTT. It encodes CASLAGTLSQTGELFF. J is TRBJ2-2 and V is TRBV6-2 or TRBV6-3, with a weak D call TRBD1 (6 bases). This CDR3 has 16 amino acids. Germline CDR1 reads MNHEY; CDR2 reads SVGEGT. Trimming shortened V by 8 bases and J by 5 bases, and 21 bases separated the two germline ends.

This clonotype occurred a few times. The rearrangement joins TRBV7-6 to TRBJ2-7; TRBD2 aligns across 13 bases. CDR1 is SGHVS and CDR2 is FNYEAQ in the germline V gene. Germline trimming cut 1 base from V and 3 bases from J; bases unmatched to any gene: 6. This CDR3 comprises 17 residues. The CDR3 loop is CASSLDRGTSGIYEQYF. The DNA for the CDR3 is TGTGCCAGCAGCTTAGATAGGGGGACTAGCGGGATCTACGAGCAGTACTTC.